The 24 T cell receptor beta chains listed next were all sequenced from one sample in a study of T cells in Graves' hyperthyroidism and ophthalmopathy. Authors of the study amplified TCR beta CDR3 regions from RNA transcripts. An initial round of RT-PCR targeting the TCR CDR3 relied on the HTBI primer set. TCRdb recomputed calls from the multiplex PCR reads with MiXCR, one row per CDR3 protein. Of hundreds of thousands of distinct CDR3 sequences listed, around 15% are singletons. The sequencing input was blood. The source is a woman between 18 and 29 years old with Graves' hyperthyroidism.

In this sample, this clonotype turned up many times. The rearrangement uses TRBV7-8 and TRBJ2-7, with a possible D match to TRBD2 (5 bases). The CDR3 covers 14 residues. V shed 2 bases and J shed 0 bases, with 8 bases lying between them. Germline-derived CDR1 and CDR2 are SGHVS and FQNEAQ. CDR3 amino acids: CASSLSGDSYEQYF. The CDR3 region has the DNA TGTGCCAGCAGCTTATCCGGGGACTCCTACGAGCAGTACTTC. Variable domain in full (rest from reference TRBV7-8 and TRBJ2-7): GAGVSQSPRYKVAKRGQDVALRCDPISGHVSLFWYQQALGQGPEFLTYFQNEAQLDKSGLPSDRFFAERPEGSVSTLKIQRTQQEDSAVYLCASSLSGDSYEQYFGPGTRLTVT.

Only a few counts were recorded for this clonotype. The rearrangement uses TRBV4-1 and TRBJ1-1, with D perhaps matching TRBD1 (6 bases). The CDR3 consists of 15 residues. Germline loops: CDR1 MGHRA, CDR2 YSYEKL. Trimming removed 3 bases at V and 4 bases at J, with 15 bases between. The CDR3 sequence: CASSHRTQGLTEAFF. CDR3 nucleotides: TGCGCCAGCAGCCACAGAACTCAGGGGCTCACTGAAGCTTTCTTT.

Concerning this clonotype: With a much larger clone just one base away, this may be a read error. V and J are TRBV6-2 or TRBV6-3 and TRBJ2-2; 10 positions agree with TRBD2. Germline V lookup: CDR1 MNHEY, CDR2 SVGEGT. This CDR3 spans 17 amino acids. The CDR3, as DNA: TGTGCCGGCAGTTACGGTGGACTAGCGGCGAACACCGGGGAGCTGTTTTTT. Protein sequence: CAGSYGGLAANTGELFF.

The chain joins TRBV18 to TRBJ2-7; 7 nucleotides match TRBD2. Germline CDR1 is KGHSH and CDR2 is LQKENI. Germline trimming cut 4 bases from V and 7 bases from J; bases unmatched to any gene: 10. The CDR3 totals 14 residues. The CDR3 protein is CASSQDPGGEEQYF. The CDR3 nucleotides read TGTGCCAGCTCACAGGACCCTGGGGGGGAGGAGCAGTACTTC.

CDR3 residues: CASSPHIPRTARSYEQYF. Written as DNA, the CDR3 is TGTGCCAGTAGTCCACACATCCCCCGGACAGCGCGTTCCTACGAGCAGTACTTC. The chain joins TRBV19 to TRBJ2-7, with D possibly being TRBD1 (6 bases). This CDR3 comprises 18 residues. The V end was cut by 5 bases, the J end by 1 base, with 24 bases between. Germline CDR1 reads LNHDA; CDR2 reads SQIVND (reference sequence).

This clonotype was seen repeatedly, ten times or more. The gene calls are TRBV18 and TRBJ2-5, with D perhaps being TRBD1 or TRBD2 (5 bases each). CDR3 length equals 14 residues. The germline CDR1 and CDR2 sequences are KGHSH and LQKENI. The V end lost 3 bases, the J end lost 4 bases, and 12 bases lay between the germline ends. The CDR3 region is CASSPGTPRETQYF. The CDR3 DNA sequence: TGTGCCAGCTCACCCGGGACCCCCCGAGAGACCCAGTACTTC. The entire variable domain, with the rest obtained from reference TRBV18 and TRBJ2-5, is as follows: NAGVMQNPRHLVRRRGQEARLRCSPMKGHSHVYWYRQLPEEGLKFMVYLQKENIIDESGMPKERFSAEFPKEGPSILRIQQVVRGDSAAYFCASSPGTPRETQYFGPGTRLLVL.

This clonotype was picked up many times. The chain combines TRBV28 with TRBJ1-4; the D is unclear. V dropped 6 bases and J dropped 0 bases, with 14 bases sitting between them. CDR1 is MDHEN, CDR2 SYDVKM, per germline. The CDR3 extends over 16 amino acids. CDR3 sequence: CASSYVWGSTNEKLFF. In DNA form, the CDR3 reads TGTGCCAGCAGCTACGTGTGGGGATCAACTAATGAAAAACTGTTTTTT. Looking up the rest from reference TRBV28 and TRBJ1-4 gives the full variable domain: DVKVTQSSRYLVKRTGEKVFLECVQDMDHENMFWYRQDPGLGLRLIYFSYDVKMKEKGDIPEGYSVSREKKERFSLILESASTNQTSMYLCASSYVWGSTNEKLFFGSGTQLSVL.

Details on this clonotype: This may be a read error, as it is one base from a much larger clone. The chain couples TRBV7-2 to TRBJ2-1; D not resolved. The J call may be wrong; the DNA end is better matched by TRBJ2-7. Germline CDR1 and CDR2: SGHTA and FQGNSA. CDR3 length: 14 amino acids. The CDR3 loop is CASSLGMGNNEQYF. CDR3 bases: TGTGCCAGCAGCTTGGGGATGGGGAACAATGAGCAGTACTTC.

This clonotype was counted a few times. The V and J genes are TRBV7-9 and TRBJ1-4; D is perhaps TRBD1 (5 bases). CDR1 is SEHNR, CDR2 FQNEAQ, per germline (reference sequence). Trimming took off 5 bases at V and 7 bases at J, with 20 bases between the two ends. This CDR3 is built from 16 residues. CDR3 in amino acids: CASSRTDSGTSEKLFF. The CDR3 DNA sequence: TGTGCCAGCAGCCGCACCGACAGCGGGACGAGTGAAAAACTGTTTTTT.

This clonotype was recorded a few times. The J gene is TRBJ2-1, the V gene TRBV2, with 10 bases fitting TRBD1. The germline gives CDR1 SNHLY, CDR2 FYNNEI. The V gene end was trimmed by 4 bases and the J gene end by 4 bases; junction bases not matched to a gene: 7. The CDR3 extends over 16 amino acids. The chain's CDR3 is CASSGADRGSYNEQFF. In nucleotides, the CDR3 is TGTGCCAGCAGTGGGGCGGACAGGGGGTCGTACAATGAGCAGTTCTTC.

In regard to this clonotype: At one boundary the junction diverges from the germline segment, which might be a read error. The chain carries TRBV28 and TRBJ1-3, with D possibly being TRBD1 (6 bases). Germline V lookup: CDR1 MDHEN, CDR2 SYDVKM. This CDR3 is built from 16 residues. The DNA of the CDR3 is TGTGCCAGCAGTTACGACAGGACGAGCTCTGGAAACACTATATATTTT. Translated: CASSYDRTSSGNTIYF. Filled out from reference TRBV28 and TRBJ1-3, the complete variable domain reads DVKVTQSSRYLVKRTGEKVFLECVQDMDHENMFWYRQDPGLGLRLIYFSYDVKMKEKGDIPEGYSVSREKKERFSLILESASTNQTSMYLCASSYDRTSSGNTIYFGEGSWLTVV.

This clonotype was detected many times. This chain links TRBV11-2 with TRBJ2-3; D call uncertain. V dropped 7 bases and J dropped 0 bases, with 8 bases sitting between them. In germline, CDR1 is SGHAT, CDR2 FQNNGV. The CDR3 runs to 13 residues. Here the CDR3 DNA reads TGTGCCAGCATCACTTCAAGCACAGATACGCAGTATTTT. It is translated as CASITSSTDTQYF. The full variable domain, its missing parts supplied by reference TRBV11-2 and TRBJ2-3, is EAGVAQSPRYKIIEKRQSVAFWCNPISGHATLYWYQQILGQGPKLLIQFQNNGVVDDSQLPKDRFSAERLKGVDSTLKIQPAKLEDSAVYLCASITSSTDTQYFGPGTRLTVL.

The chain joins TRBV9 to TRBJ2-1; TRBD1 is a possible D gene (6 bases). V gave up 3 bases and J gave up 9 bases, with 22 bases separating them. Germline CDR1 and CDR2: SGDLS and YYNGEE. This CDR3 is built from 16 residues. Here the CDR3 DNA reads TGTGCCAGCAGCGATCAAGGGACCGGGACAACAGGTGAGCAGTTCTTC. The encoded protein is CASSDQGTGTTGEQFF.

There are a few counts of this clonotype. This chain connects TRBV7-6 to TRBJ2-7; no definite D call. V dropped 5 bases and J dropped 2 bases, with 13 bases sitting between them. Per the germline V gene, CDR1 is SGHVS and CDR2 is FNYEAQ. The CDR3 contains 14 residues. CDR3 sequence (DNA): TGTGCCAGCAGCCAGAGTATAGAAACCTACGAGCAGTACTTC. Protein sequence: CASSQSIETYEQYF.

The chain couples TRBV20-1 to TRBJ1-2; possibly TRBD1 for D (6 bases). V was clipped by 5 bases and J by 4 bases, with 11 bases between them. This CDR3 region has 12 residues. The germline CDR1 and CDR2 sequences are DFQATT and SNEGSKA (reference sequence). In DNA, the CDR3 is TGCAGTGCTCACAGGGACCCCTATGGCTACACCTTC. This codes for CSAHRDPYGYTF.

On this clonotype itself: At one of its ends the junction is not consistent with the germline gene, which may arise from a read error. This sequence joins TRBV14 and TRBJ1-2, with D tentatively TRBD1 (6 bases). CDR1 is SGHDN and CDR2 is FVKESK in the germline V gene. This CDR3 has 14 amino acids. CDR3 nucleotides: TGTGCCAACAGCCAAGATCACAGGGTCTATGGCTACACCTTC. Translating it yields CANSQDHRVYGYTF. Full variable domain (rest looked up from reference TRBV14 and TRBJ1-2): EAGVTQFPSHSVIEKGQTVTLRCDPISGHDNLYWYRRVMGKEIKFLLHFVKESKQDESGMPNNRFLAERTGGTYSTLKVQPAELEDSGVYFCANSQDHRVYGYTFGSGTRLTVV.

This clonotype showed up many times. The chain employs TRBV12-3 or TRBV12-4 and TRBJ2-7; D might be TRBD1 (5 bases). This CDR3 is 14 amino acids long. Between the trimmed V and J ends, which lost 3 bases and 0 bases, there was a span of 9 bases. The CDR3, as DNA: TGTGCCAGCAGTTTTGCAGGGAACTCCTACGAGCAGTACTTC. As protein: CASSFAGNSYEQYF.

This clonotype has more than one count but fewer than ten. The genes are TRBV6-4 and TRBJ2-2, with TRBD2 matching over 7 bases. CDR3 size: 14 residues. Trimming at V came to 5 bases and at J to 4 bases, leaving 4 bases not matched to a gene. CDR1 MRHNA and CDR2 SNTAGT come from the germline V gene. In DNA, the CDR3 is TGTGCCAGCAGTAGCGGGAAGGTCACCGGGGAGCTGTTTTTT. Translation gives CASSSGKVTGELFF.

There are many counts of this clonotype. The chain employs TRBV20-1 and TRBJ2-2; 12 nucleotides agree with TRBD2. Trimming removed 1 base from V and 4 bases from J; junction bases left unmatched: 16. The germline V gene encodes CDR1 DFQATT and CDR2 SNEGSKA (reference sequence). This CDR3 has 20 amino acids. CDR3 in DNA: TGCAGTGCTAGAGCGCGCAGGCCTAGCGGGAGGGCCCTCGTCACCGGGGAGCTGTTTTTT. Encoded protein: CSARARRPSGRALVTGELFF.

This clonotype has a count of ten or more. V is TRBV10-3 and J is TRBJ2-1, with D perhaps TRBD1 or TRBD2 (5 bases each). The CDR3 extends over 14 amino acids. V was trimmed by 6 bases and J by 4 bases, leaving 13 bases between them. Germline V gene sequence: CDR1 ENHRY, CDR2 SYGVKD. DNA for the CDR3: TGTGCCATCAGCCGGGACGCGGCGTACAATGAGCAGTTCTTC. Translating gives CAISRDAAYNEQFF.

This clonotype was found many times. V and J are TRBV20-1 and TRBJ2-1, with 8 nucleotides matching TRBD1. The CDR3 totals 15 residues. V shed 6 bases and J 5 bases; nucleotides not matched to a gene: 12. Looked up from germline, CDR1 is DFQATT and CDR2 is SNEGSKA (reference sequence). The CDR3 DNA reads as TGCAGTGCCCCGTTCCGACAGGGGAAGGACAATGAGCAGTTCTTC. This translates into CSAPFRQGKDNEQFF.

This clonotype was detected many times. The chain carries TRBV28 and TRBJ2-5; 13 bases line up with TRBD2. Germline values: CDR1 MDHEN, CDR2 SYDVKM. The J segment lost 1 base and the V segment lost 7 bases, leaving 12 bases of the junction unmatched. This CDR3 spans 18 amino acids. The CDR3 DNA is TGTGCCAGCACTAAGCTGGGACTAGCGGGACCCTCCCAAGAGACCCAGTACTTC. It encodes CASTKLGLAGPSQETQYF.

This clonotype was seen a handful of times. The V and J genes are TRBV6-1 and TRBJ2-7; D remains unclear. Germline values: CDR1 MNHNS, CDR2 SASEGT. Trimming removed 5 bases from V and 5 bases from J, with 16 bases in between. The CDR3 consists of 14 residues. In DNA form, the CDR3 reads TGTGCCAGCAGTTATCTGGCGGTCCGGAACGAGCAGTACTTC. It translates to CASSYLAVRNEQYF.

This clonotype has just a few counts. V gene TRBV30 combines with J gene TRBJ1-4; D unresolved. The germline V gene has CDR1 GTSNPN and CDR2 SVGIG (reference sequence). V was cut by 1 base and J by 0 bases, with 9 bases left in between. This CDR3 contains 15 residues. This CDR3 is CAWSAGRTTNEKLFF. The CDR3 DNA is TGTGCCTGGAGTGCTGGACGGACAACTAATGAAAAACTGTTTTTT.